This passage covers 21 T cell receptor beta chains from one sample sequenced in a study of T cells in narcolepsy. Some clones are missing from TCRdb's copy, which holds only in-frame ones; the method was immunoSEQ multiplex PCR. This sample has 30,000 to 35,000 clones, with 87% found just once. Specimen: CD45RA- memory CD4+ T cells from PBMCs. The receptors here all came from a human donor with narcolepsy.

This rearrangement joins TRBV28 to TRBJ2-1, with 8 nucleotides matching TRBD2. This CDR3 has 15 amino acids. The germline CDR1 and CDR2 sequences are MDHEN and SYDVKM. Germline trimming cut 6 bases from V and 6 bases from J; bases unmatched to any gene: 10. The CDR3 loop is CASSSPGLESNEQFF. The DNA of the CDR3 is TGTGCCAGCAGCTCCCCGGGACTAGAGTCCAATGAGCAGTTCTTC.

This clone appeared a few times. The J gene is TRBJ2-2, the V gene TRBV27, with 11 bases that match TRBD2. The germline gives CDR1 MNHEY, CDR2 SMNVEV (reference sequence). This CDR3 has 21 residues. The V segment lost 2 bases and the J segment 4 bases; nucleotides outside the gene matches: 18. The DNA of the CDR3 is TGTGCCAGCAGTTTACGGTCCGTGGGGACTAGCGGTAGATTGGGCACCGGGGAGCTGTTTTTT. It translates to CASSLRSVGTSGRLGTGELFF.

The CDR3 sequence is CASSTDARLGYGYTF. Here the CDR3 DNA reads TGTGCCAGTAGTACCGACGCCAGGCTTGGCTATGGCTACACCTTC. This chain uses TRBV19 with TRBJ1-2; unclear D gene. Germline CDR1 reads LNHDA; CDR2 reads SQIVND (reference sequence). V was shortened by 4 bases and J by 4 bases, with 16 bases between the two germline ends. The CDR3 has 15 amino acids.

The chain uses TRBV5-4 and TRBJ2-7; 9 nucleotides line up with TRBD1. Losses at the gene ends were 2 bases for V and 2 bases for J; bases not matched to a gene: 5. CDR3 length equals 15 residues. Germline values: CDR1 SGHNT, CDR2 YYREEE (reference sequence). The CDR3, as DNA: TGTGCCAGCAGCTTATCCGGGACAGGGACCTACGAGCAGTACTTC. Amino acids: CASSLSGTGTYEQYF.

The rearrangement uses TRBV19 and TRBJ2-7; either TRBD1 or TRBD2 may fit D (5 bases each). This CDR3 contains 16 residues. Germline V gene lookup returns CDR1 LNHDA and CDR2 SQIVND (reference sequence). Trimming stripped 0 bases from V and 2 bases from J, with 14 bases between. The CDR3 region is CASSIDLGPDPYEQYF. In nucleotides, the CDR3 is TGTGCCAGTAGTATAGATCTGGGACCTGATCCCTACGAGCAGTACTTC.

Remarks on this clone: Other DNA sequences within the sample encode an identical CDR3. This chain uses TRBV7-2 with TRBJ1-5, with D hard to call. This CDR3 region has 14 residues. Trimming stripped 3 bases from V and 4 bases from J, with 10 bases between. CDR1 is SGHTA, CDR2 FQGNSA, per germline. The CDR3 reads CASSFGGRNQPQHF. In DNA form, the CDR3 reads TGTGCCAGCAGCTTCGGAGGACGGAATCAGCCCCAGCATTTT.

The rearrangement uses TRBV7-8 and TRBJ1-3; D is unclear. Trimming removed 1 base at V and 4 bases at J, with 2 bases between. Germline V gene data show CDR1 as SGHVS and CDR2 as FQNEAQ. This CDR3 region has 12 residues. The CDR3 DNA is TGTGCCAGCAGCTTAGAAGGAAACACCATATATTTT. Translating it yields CASSLEGNTIYF.

V gene TRBV7-2 combines with J gene TRBJ2-2; possibly TRBD1 for D (5 bases). V dropped 8 bases and J dropped 3 bases, with 10 bases sitting between them. CDR1 is SGHTA, CDR2 FQGNSA, per germline. The CDR3 has 13 amino acids. As DNA, the CDR3 is TGTGCCAGCGTGTTCAGGGACACCGGGGAGCTGTTTTTT. Its translation is CASVFRDTGELFF.

This chain connects TRBV18 to TRBJ2-7; D might be TRBD1 (5 bases). V lost 3 bases and J lost 3, with 15 bases in between. CDR1 is KGHSH and CDR2 is LQKENI in the germline V gene. CDR3 length: 15 residues. CDR3 sequence: CASSPNGAGVYEQYF. The DNA for the CDR3 is TGTGCCAGCTCACCGAATGGGGCCGGCGTCTACGAGCAGTACTTC.

The chain couples TRBV7-2 to TRBJ2-5; the match to TRBD1 covers 7 bases. Germline V gene lookup returns CDR1 SGHTA and CDR2 FQGNSA. Losses at the gene ends were 1 base for V and 1 base for J; bases not matched to a gene: 3. This CDR3 spans 15 amino acids. The CDR3, as DNA: TGTGCCAGCAGCTTAGGGGGGACAGTCCAAGAGACCCAGTACTTC. Residues: CASSLGGTVQETQYF.

The CDR3 DNA follows: TGTGCCAGCAGTTATTCACTGACGGGGCGCAACGAGCAGTACTTC. Translation: CASSYSLTGRNEQYF. V usage is TRBV7-6 and J usage is TRBJ2-7, with D tentatively TRBD1 or TRBD2 (5 bases each). The V end lost 6 bases, the J end lost 5 bases, and 20 bases lay between the germline ends. This CDR3 region has 15 residues. The germline V gene has CDR1 SGHVS and CDR2 FNYEAQ.

The chain uses TRBV6-1 and TRBJ2-3; the D is unclear. Germline V lookup: CDR1 MNHNS, CDR2 SASEGT. The length of the CDR3 is 14 residues. V lost 5 bases and J lost 1, with 10 bases in between. This CDR3 reads CASSLADRTDTQYF. In DNA form, the CDR3 reads TGTGCCAGCAGTTTAGCAGACCGCACAGATACGCAGTATTTT.

This clone was found a few times. The V call is TRBV11-2, the J call TRBJ2-2; D is perhaps TRBD1 (6 bases). Trimming cost V 2 bases and J 8 bases, with 9 bases left between them. The CDR3 is made up of 13 amino acids. Per germline, CDR1 SGHAT and CDR2 FQNNGV. This CDR3 is CASSLQGWGELFF. DNA for the CDR3: TGTGCCAGCAGCTTACAGGGGTGGGGGGAGCTGTTTTTT.

The rearrangement links TRBV7-6 to TRBJ2-5, with D unresolved. The germline CDR1 and CDR2 sequences are SGHVS and FNYEAQ. The V and J ends lost 1 base and 2 bases respectively, with 5 bases between them. The CDR3 runs 13 residues. The CDR3 coding sequence is TGTGCCAGCAGCTTAGGGCAGCAAGAGACCCAGTACTTC. Translated: CASSLGQQETQYF.

This chain connects TRBV7-9 to TRBJ2-5; 9 nucleotides agree with TRBD1. Germline V lookup: CDR1 SEHNR, CDR2 FQNEAQ (reference sequence). The junction had 5 bases not matched to a gene; V was cut back by 4 bases and J by 2 bases. The length of the CDR3 is 15 residues. The chain's CDR3 is CASSSKDRGQETQYF. Here the CDR3 DNA reads TGTGCCAGCAGCTCTAAAGACAGGGGGCAAGAGACCCAGTACTTC.

V gene TRBV5-1 combines with J gene TRBJ2-1, with TRBD2 as a possible D gene (5 bases). Trimming stripped 3 bases from V and 2 bases from J, with 9 bases between. From germline, CDR1 is SGHRS and CDR2 YFSETQ. This CDR3 is built from 14 residues. CDR3 DNA: TGCGCCAGCAGCTCCGGGGTAACCTACAATGAGCAGTTCTTC. It specifies CASSSGVTYNEQFF.

V is TRBV19 and J is TRBJ1-2; 7 bases line up with TRBD1. CDR1 LNHDA and CDR2 SQIVND come from the germline V gene (reference sequence). This CDR3 has 15 amino acids. J gave up 4 bases and V 5 bases, and 10 bases lay outside the gene matches. The CDR3 protein is CASSSTGASSYGYTF. The CDR3 region has the DNA TGTGCCAGTAGTTCAACAGGGGCATCTAGCTATGGCTACACCTTC.

The gene calls are TRBV6-6 and TRBJ1-5; D may be TRBD1 (5 bases). The length of the CDR3 is 13 residues. V lost 4 bases and J 7 bases, leaving 11 bases between the germline ends. Germline V gene data show CDR1 as MNHNY and CDR2 as SVGAGI (reference sequence). The chain's CDR3 is CASSLGGDQPQHF. CDR3 sequence (DNA): TGTGCCAGCAGTTTAGGAGGGGACCAGCCCCAGCATTTT.

The chain combines TRBV6-5 with TRBJ1-6; D is unclear. CDR3 size: 13 residues. The V and J ends lost 2 bases and 8 bases respectively, with 7 bases between them. Germline-derived CDR1 and CDR2 are MNHEY and SVGAGI. The CDR3, as DNA: TGTGCCAGCAGTTACAGGGATGATTCACCCCTCCACTTT. This encodes CASSYRDDSPLHF.

The J gene is TRBJ1-2, the V gene TRBV6-1; possibly TRBD1 for D (5 bases). The CDR3 consists of 14 residues. Germline CDR1 and CDR2: MNHNS and SASEGT. Trimming cost V 2 bases and J 4 bases, with 11 bases left between them. The CDR3 region is CASSEMNRPYGYTF. In DNA, the CDR3 is TGTGCCAGCAGTGAAATGAACAGGCCCTATGGCTACACCTTC.

This chain joins TRBV5-1 and TRBJ2-5, with D tentatively TRBD1 or TRBD2 (6 bases each). The better agreement between TRBJ2-7 and the DNA end casts doubt on the J call. This CDR3 has 15 amino acids. CDR1 is SGHRS and CDR2 is YFSETQ in the germline V gene. The CDR3 DNA is TGCGCCAGCAGCTGGGGGGCGGTTGCGGGACACGAGCAGTACTTC. Protein product: CASSWGAVAGHEQYF.